The rows below give T cell receptor beta chains drawn from one sample of a study of early T cells in non-severe SARS-CoV-2 infection. In TCRdb, the 5' RACE reads were re-called with MiXCR into one record per CDR3 protein. The sample includes tens of thousands of distinct CDR3 sequences, 5.5% to 7% of them seen just once. The material was whole blood, obtained at baseline. The receptors here all came from an adult who was a healthcare worker with PCR-confirmed SARS-CoV-2 infection or an uninfected control (not recorded which). Both conserved end residues are part of each CDR3. D genes are given only for firm matches. Part of the rows lack a size; the others show once, few, many or a class for expanded clones.

clone size: many; V gene: TRBV30; D gene: TRBD2; J gene: TRBJ2-3; CDR3 protein: CAYNTGRAFTDTQYF; CDR3 DNA: TGTGCCTACAATACCGGGAGGGCGTTCACAGATACGCAGTATTTT
clone size: many; V gene: TRBV7-3; D gene: -; J gene: TRBJ1-1; CDR3 protein: CASSFQGPNTEAFF; CDR3 DNA: TGTGCCAGCAGCTTCCAGGGGCCGAACACTGAAGCTTTCTTT
clone size: many; V gene: TRBV12-3/TRBV12-4; D gene: TRBD2; J gene: TRBJ2-5; CDR3 protein: CASSSGTSPRETQYF; CDR3 DNA: TGTGCCAGCAGTTCGGGGACTAGCCCGCGAGAGACCCAGTACTTC
clone size: -; V gene: TRBV5-1; D gene: -; J gene: TRBJ1-1; CDR3 protein: CASPARGTEAFF; CDR3 DNA: TGCGCCAGCCCGGCACGGGGGACTGAAGCTTTCTTT
clone size: many; V gene: TRBV5-1; D gene: -; J gene: TRBJ2-7; CDR3 protein: CASRGTFSSYEQYF; CDR3 DNA: TGCGCCAGCAGAGGGACATTTAGCTCCTACGAGCAGTACTTC
clone size: many; V gene: TRBV24-1; D gene: TRBD1; J gene: TRBJ2-1; CDR3 protein: CATSDPGQAGQFF; CDR3 DNA: TGTGCCACCAGTGACCCGGGACAGGCAGGGCAGTTCTTC
clone size: many; V gene: TRBV2; D gene: TRBD2; J gene: TRBJ2-1; CDR3 protein: CASSESLAGVGEQFF; CDR3 DNA: TGTGCCAGCAGTGAGTCGCTAGCGGGAGTGGGTGAGCAGTTCTTC
clone size: many; V gene: TRBV19; D gene: -; J gene: TRBJ1-2; CDR3 protein: CASGSGTPKGGYTF; CDR3 DNA: TGTGCCAGCGGGAGCGGGACACCCAAGGGAGGCTACACCTTC
clone size: many; V gene: TRBV5-6; D gene: -; J gene: TRBJ1-5; CDR3 protein: CASSFGGPSRIRQPQHF; CDR3 DNA: TGTGCCAGCAGCTTCGGGGGGCCCTCGCGAATTAGGCAGCCCCAGCATTTT
clone size: many; V gene: TRBV6-2/TRBV6-3; D gene: -; J gene: TRBJ1-2; CDR3 protein: CASSYSTKGVPYGYTF; CDR3 DNA: TGTGCCAGCAGTTACTCGACGAAGGGGGTCCCATATGGCTACACCTTC
clone size: -; V gene: TRBV6-6; D gene: -; J gene: TRBJ1-2; CDR3 protein: CASSRTAIYGYTF; CDR3 DNA: TGTGCCAGCAGTCGGACAGCAATATATGGCTACACCTTC
clone size: many; V gene: TRBV5-6; D gene: TRBD1; J gene: TRBJ1-2; CDR3 protein: CASTTQGWDGYTF; CDR3 DNA: TGTGCCAGCACCACACAGGGGTGGGATGGCTACACCTTC
clone size: many; V gene: TRBV29-1; D gene: -; J gene: TRBJ2-4; CDR3 protein: CSARGNIQYF; CDR3 DNA: TGCAGCGCAAGAGGGAACATTCAGTACTTC
clone size: many; V gene: TRBV11-1; D gene: -; J gene: TRBJ2-5; CDR3 protein: CASSYRVSQETQYF; CDR3 DNA: TGTGCCAGCAGCTACAGGGTATCCCAAGAGACCCAGTACTTC
clone size: many; V gene: TRBV6-2/TRBV6-3; D gene: TRBD2; J gene: TRBJ2-7; CDR3 protein: CASTEGAGLYEQYF; CDR3 DNA: TGTGCCAGCACCGAGGGAGCGGGGCTCTACGAGCAGTACTTC
clone size: -; V gene: TRBV20-1; D gene: TRBD1; J gene: TRBJ2-7; CDR3 protein: CSASGTGTEQYF; CDR3 DNA: TGCAGTGCTAGCGGGACAGGGACGGAGCAGTACTTC
clone size: many; V gene: TRBV5-4; D gene: -; J gene: TRBJ2-3; CDR3 protein: CASSSHVGTDTQYF; CDR3 DNA: TGTGCCAGCAGCTCGCATGTGGGCACAGATACGCAGTATTTT
clone size: many; V gene: TRBV7-9; D gene: TRBD1; J gene: TRBJ2-7; CDR3 protein: CASSLARTGTYEQYF; CDR3 DNA: TGTGCCAGCAGCTTAGCGCGGACAGGTACCTACGAGCAGTACTTC
clone size: many; V gene: TRBV14; D gene: TRBD1; J gene: TRBJ1-2; CDR3 protein: CASSQDRFGQGYGYTF; CDR3 DNA: TGTGCCAGCAGCCAAGATCGTTTCGGACAGGGCTATGGCTACACCTTC
clone size: many; V gene: TRBV12-3/TRBV12-4; D gene: TRBD1; J gene: TRBJ2-2; CDR3 protein: CATQGASGTGELFF; CDR3 DNA: TGTGCCACACAGGGGGCCTCGGGGACCGGGGAGCTGTTTTTT
clone size: few; V gene: TRBV12-3/TRBV12-4; D gene: -; J gene: TRBJ2-1; CDR3 protein: CASTANSYNEQFF; CDR3 DNA: TGTGCCAGCACCGCCAACTCCTACAATGAGCAGTTCTTC
clone size: few; V gene: TRBV2; D gene: TRBD1; J gene: TRBJ2-2; CDR3 protein: CASIGGTGGDTGELFF; CDR3 DNA: TGTGCCAGCATTGGAGGGACAGGGGGTGACACCGGGGAGCTGTTTTTT
clone size: many; V gene: TRBV24-1; D gene: -; J gene: TRBJ1-1; CDR3 protein: CATSETMPGGGSKAFF; CDR3 DNA: TGTGCCACCAGTGAGACGATGCCCGGGGGAGGAAGCAAAGCTTTCTTT
clone size: -; V gene: TRBV27; D gene: TRBD1; J gene: TRBJ1-5; CDR3 protein: CASSAGTGFNQPQHF; CDR3 DNA: TGTGCCAGCAGTGCCGGGACAGGGTTCAATCAGCCCCAGCATTTT
clone size: many; V gene: TRBV5-6; D gene: -; J gene: TRBJ2-4; CDR3 protein: CASSLKVLAKNIQYF; CDR3 DNA: TGTGCCAGCAGCTTGAAGGTCCTAGCCAAAAACATTCAGTACTTC
clone size: many; V gene: TRBV19; D gene: -; J gene: TRBJ1-5; CDR3 protein: CASNTPGGNQPQHF; CDR3 DNA: TGTGCCAGCAATACTCCGGGAGGCAATCAGCCCCAGCATTTT
clone size: many; V gene: TRBV19; D gene: TRBD2; J gene: TRBJ2-2; CDR3 protein: CASSIVGLAGARTGELFF; CDR3 DNA: TGTGCCAGTAGTATAGTAGGACTAGCGGGAGCCCGCACCGGGGAGCTGTTTTTT
clone size: many; V gene: TRBV12-3/TRBV12-4; D gene: -; J gene: TRBJ2-5; CDR3 protein: CASSAARSPSSGTQYF; CDR3 DNA: TGTGCCAGCAGTGCTGCTCGGAGCCCCTCTTCTGGGACCCAGTACTTC
clone size: many; V gene: TRBV20-1; D gene: TRBD2; J gene: TRBJ2-1; CDR3 protein: CSARVLGTSGTSSYNEQFF; CDR3 DNA: TGCAGTGCTAGAGTCCTAGGGACTAGCGGGACGAGCTCCTACAATGAGCAGTTCTTC
clone size: few; V gene: TRBV4-1; D gene: TRBD2; J gene: TRBJ2-5; CDR3 protein: CASSPLRAGGPETQYF; CDR3 DNA: TGCGCCAGCAGCCCCCTAAGGGCGGGGGGGCCGGAGACCCAGTACTTC
clone size: many; V gene: TRBV2; D gene: TRBD2; J gene: TRBJ2-3; CDR3 protein: CASSPLLGGFQDTQYF; CDR3 DNA: TGTGCCAGCAGCCCCTTGCTGGGGGGGTTCCAAGATACGCAGTATTTT
clone size: many; V gene: TRBV20-1; D gene: TRBD1; J gene: TRBJ2-3; CDR3 protein: CSAQDRGRGTDTQYF; CDR3 DNA: TGCAGTGCTCAGGACAGGGGGCGCGGCACAGATACGCAGTATTTT
clone size: many; V gene: TRBV5-8; D gene: -; J gene: TRBJ1-5; CDR3 protein: CASSSRENQPQHF; CDR3 DNA: TGTGCCAGCAGCTCGAGGGAAAATCAGCCCCAGCATTTT
clone size: -; V gene: TRBV7-9; D gene: -; J gene: TRBJ1-2; CDR3 protein: CASSPWGSDGYTF; CDR3 DNA: TGTGCCAGCAGCCCCTGGGGGTCCGATGGCTACACCTTC
clone size: many; V gene: TRBV4-2; D gene: TRBD2; J gene: TRBJ2-7; CDR3 protein: CASSQDRGGGAQVYEQYF; CDR3 DNA: TGTGCCAGCAGCCAAGATCGGGGCGGGGGGGCCCAGGTCTACGAGCAGTACTTC
clone size: -; V gene: TRBV7-9; D gene: TRBD1; J gene: TRBJ1-1; CDR3 protein: CAGWDRANTEAFF; CDR3 DNA: TGTGCCGGATGGGACAGGGCGAACACTGAAGCTTTCTTT
clone size: -; V gene: TRBV7-2; D gene: TRBD2; J gene: TRBJ2-1; CDR3 protein: CASSFGRRWNEQFF; CDR3 DNA: TGTGCCAGCAGCTTCGGGAGGAGGTGGAATGAGCAGTTCTTC
clone size: many; V gene: TRBV7-9; D gene: -; J gene: TRBJ1-2; CDR3 protein: CASRAGGPGYTF; CDR3 DNA: TGTGCCAGCCGCGCAGGAGGGCCCGGCTACACCTTC
clone size: large; V gene: TRBV3-1; D gene: -; J gene: TRBJ2-1; CDR3 protein: CASSQDGQPGGYEQFF; CDR3 DNA: TGTGCCAGCAGCCAAGACGGACAGCCCGGGGGTTATGAGCAGTTCTTC
clone size: many; V gene: TRBV29-1; D gene: -; J gene: TRBJ2-3; CDR3 protein: CSVPMGRPTTDTQYF; CDR3 DNA: TGCAGCGTCCCCATGGGACGACCTACCACAGATACGCAGTATTTT
clone size: many; V gene: TRBV16; D gene: -; J gene: TRBJ1-1; CDR3 protein: CASCDAGASNTEAFF; CDR3 DNA: TGTGCCAGCTGCGACGCGGGGGCGTCGAACACTGAAGCTTTCTTT
clone size: -; V gene: TRBV5-6; D gene: -; J gene: TRBJ1-5; CDR3 protein: CASSLAWGNQPQHF; CDR3 DNA: TGTGCCAGCAGCTTGGCCTGGGGAAATCAGCCCCAGCATTTT
clone size: -; V gene: TRBV20-1; D gene: -; J gene: TRBJ2-1; CDR3 protein: CSASPARTNEQFF; CDR3 DNA: TGCAGTGCTAGTCCTGCTAGGACCAATGAGCAGTTCTTC
clone size: many; V gene: TRBV12-3/TRBV12-4; D gene: TRBD1; J gene: TRBJ1-4; CDR3 protein: CASSSDRGHEKLFF; CDR3 DNA: TGTGCCAGCAGCTCGGACAGGGGACATGAAAAACTGTTTTTT
clone size: -; V gene: TRBV27; D gene: TRBD1; J gene: TRBJ2-5; CDR3 protein: CASSFDRAGTQYF; CDR3 DNA: TGTGCCAGCAGTTTCGACAGGGCGGGGACCCAGTACTTC
clone size: many; V gene: TRBV12-3/TRBV12-4; D gene: TRBD2; J gene: TRBJ2-5; CDR3 protein: CASSPGTSGKGRETQYF; CDR3 DNA: TGTGCCAGCAGCCCCGGGACTAGCGGGAAAGGCCGGGAGACCCAGTACTTC
clone size: large; V gene: TRBV20-1; D gene: TRBD1; J gene: TRBJ2-7; CDR3 protein: CSARSPPTGPYYEQYF; CDR3 DNA: TGCAGTGCTAGATCCCCCCCGACAGGGCCCTATTACGAGCAGTACTTC
clone size: many; V gene: TRBV6-1; D gene: -; J gene: TRBJ2-7; CDR3 protein: CASSVQVISYEQYF; CDR3 DNA: TGTGCCAGCAGTGTACAGGTCATCTCCTACGAGCAGTACTTC
clone size: many; V gene: TRBV5-1; D gene: -; J gene: TRBJ2-1; CDR3 protein: CASSLSRGANNEQFF; CDR3 DNA: TGCGCCAGCAGCTTGTCCCGGGGGGCAAACAATGAGCAGTTCTTC
clone size: few; V gene: TRBV4-2; D gene: -; J gene: TRBJ2-7; CDR3 protein: CASSQALGSGQSYEQYF; CDR3 DNA: TGTGCCAGCAGCCAAGCCCTCGGCTCTGGACAGTCCTACGAGCAGTACTTC
clone size: -; V gene: TRBV7-6; D gene: -; J gene: TRBJ2-7; CDR3 protein: CASSLGAGNSYEQYF; CDR3 DNA: TGTGCCAGCAGCTTAGGCGCCGGCAACTCCTACGAGCAGTACTTC
clone size: many; V gene: TRBV19; D gene: TRBD1; J gene: TRBJ2-7; CDR3 protein: CASSPRTGGPYEQYF; CDR3 DNA: TGTGCCAGTAGTCCCCGGACAGGGGGCCCCTACGAGCAGTACTTC
clone size: many; V gene: TRBV6-6; D gene: -; J gene: TRBJ2-2; CDR3 protein: CASSYRVNTGELFF; CDR3 DNA: TGTGCCAGCAGTTACCGTGTGAACACCGGGGAGCTGTTTTTT
clone size: many; V gene: TRBV6-6; D gene: -; J gene: TRBJ1-2; CDR3 protein: CASSQQGSYGYTF; CDR3 DNA: TGTGCCAGCAGCCAACAGGGTTCCTATGGCTACACCTTC
clone size: medium-sized; V gene: TRBV7-8; D gene: -; J gene: TRBJ2-7; CDR3 protein: CASSPPSVEQYF; CDR3 DNA: TGTGCCAGCAGCCCGCCTAGCGTCGAGCAGTACTTC
clone size: many; V gene: TRBV7-9; D gene: -; J gene: TRBJ2-7; CDR3 protein: CASSFVGVEEQYF; CDR3 DNA: TGTGCCAGCAGCTTTGTGGGGGTGGAAGAGCAGTACTTC
clone size: -; V gene: TRBV6-2/TRBV6-3; D gene: -; J gene: TRBJ1-2; CDR3 protein: CASRQGATYFIYGYTF; CDR3 DNA: TGTGCCAGCAGACAAGGGGCGACCTATTTCATCTATGGCTACACCTTC
clone size: many; V gene: TRBV10-3; D gene: -; J gene: TRBJ2-2; CDR3 protein: CALEGGAGELFF; CDR3 DNA: TGTGCCTTGGAGGGGGGTGCCGGGGAGCTGTTTTTT